The rows below give T cell receptor beta chains drawn from one sample of a study of shared clonotypes between healthy human individuals. The protocol was immunoSEQ multiplex PCR, while the TCRdb copy is restricted to in-frame clones and leaves out a portion. The table includes 2,500,000 or so clones, 85% to 95% detected once. Input material: naive CD4+ T cells from PBMCs. Every receptor here comes from a young man in good health. Some clones in this sample may be carry-over from other donors' samples. Each CDR3 is given with its conserved first and last residue. Each record gives: D gene, clone size, J gene, V gene, CDR3 protein, CDR3 DNA. The D gene is left open where the match is weak. Rows may omit the clone size; those that give it use once, few, many or a size class.

D: TRBD1
size: -
J: TRBJ2-1
V: TRBV19
CDR3: CASSSPGQGAYEQFF
DNA: TGTGCCAGTAGTAGTCCGGGACAGGGGGCATATGAGCAGTTCTTC

D: TRBD2
size: -
J: TRBJ2-7
V: TRBV4-3
CDR3: CASSQLTSGGVNEQYF
DNA: TGCGCCAGCAGCCAACTAACTAGCGGGGGAGTTAACGAGCAGTACTTC

D: -
size: -
J: TRBJ2-7
V: TRBV6-1
CDR3: CASSVAGSYEQYF
DNA: TGTGCCAGCAGTGTCGCAGGCTCCTACGAGCAGTACTTC

D: -
size: -
J: TRBJ1-5
V: TRBV28
CDR3: CASTGQRSQPQHF
DNA: TGTGCCAGCACCGGACAGCGCTCTCAGCCCCAGCATTTT

D: -
size: -
J: TRBJ2-5
V: TRBV5-1
CDR3: CASSLEGLGETQYF
DNA: TGCGCCAGCAGCTTGGAGGGGCTTGGCGAGACCCAGTACTTC

D: TRBD1
size: -
J: TRBJ1-5
V: TRBV30
CDR3: CAWSYGQGRNQPQHF
DNA: TGTGCCTGGAGTTACGGACAGGGGAGAAATCAGCCCCAGCATTTT

D: TRBD2
size: -
J: TRBJ2-1
V: TRBV2
CDR3: CASRPGTSGYNEQFF
DNA: TGTGCCAGCAGACCCGGGACTAGCGGGTACAATGAGCAGTTCTTC

D: -
size: -
J: TRBJ2-5
V: TRBV10-3
CDR3: CAISVQGNQETQYF
DNA: TGTGCCATCAGTGTGCAGGGGAACCAAGAGACCCAGTACTTC

D: TRBD1
size: -
J: TRBJ1-5
V: TRBV28
CDR3: CASSSGQGSQNQPQHF
DNA: TGTGCCAGCAGTTCGGGACAGGGAAGTCAGAATCAGCCCCAGCATTTT

D: TRBD1
size: -
J: TRBJ2-7
V: TRBV27
CDR3: CASSLAGTGDYEQYF
DNA: TGTGCCAGCAGTCTAGCCGGGACAGGGGACTACGAGCAGTACTTC

D: -
size: -
J: TRBJ2-3
V: TRBV5-4
CDR3: CASSLTGYTDTQYF
DNA: TGTGCCAGCAGCTTGACCGGCTACACAGATACGCAGTATTTT

D: TRBD2
size: -
J: TRBJ2-2
V: TRBV9
CDR3: CASSVPGTMSGELFF
DNA: TGTGCCAGCAGCGTCCCCGGGACTATGTCCGGGGAGCTGTTTTTT

D: -
size: once
J: TRBJ2-1
V: TRBV28
CDR3: CASSSKAPSYSRAQFF
DNA: TGTGCCAGCAGTTCTAAAGCCCCCTCGTACAGCCGCGCGCAGTTCTTC

D: TRBD1
size: -
J: TRBJ2-7
V: TRBV27
CDR3: CASSPRGQGRSYEQYF
DNA: TGTGCCAGCAGTCCCCGGGGACAGGGGCGATCCTACGAGCAGTACTTC

D: -
size: -
J: TRBJ2-6
V: TRBV2
CDR3: CASSGSGSGANVLTF
DNA: TGTGCCAGCAGTGGTTCGGGGTCTGGGGCCAACGTCCTGACTTTC

D: -
size: -
J: TRBJ2-1
V: TRBV27
CDR3: CASSFAPGAGYNEQFF
DNA: TGTGCCAGCAGTTTCGCCCCGGGGGCCGGCTACAATGAGCAGTTCTTC

D: -
size: -
J: TRBJ2-7
V: TRBV28
CDR3: CASYGRVYSYEQYF
DNA: TGTGCCAGCTACGGCAGAGTCTACTCCTACGAGCAGTACTTC

D: TRBD2
size: -
J: TRBJ2-7
V: TRBV7-2
CDR3: CASTKRDGIPYEQYF
DNA: TGTGCCAGCACCAAGCGGGACGGAATCCCCTACGAGCAGTACTTC

D: TRBD2
size: -
J: TRBJ2-3
V: TRBV28
CDR3: CASSLRTSGRASDTQYF
DNA: TGTGCCAGCAGTCTTAGGACTAGCGGGAGGGCGTCAGATACGCAGTATTTT

D: -
size: -
J: TRBJ2-3
V: TRBV4-1
CDR3: CASSRRLGEVADTQYF
DNA: TGCGCCAGCAGCCGGCGACTAGGAGAAGTGGCAGATACGCAGTATTTT

D: TRBD1
size: -
J: TRBJ1-2
V: TRBV18
CDR3: CASSPSPGQGSGYGYTF
DNA: TGTGCCAGCTCACCGAGTCCGGGACAGGGAAGTGGTTATGGCTACACCTTC

D: -
size: -
J: TRBJ1-5
V: TRBV6-5
CDR3: CASSLNRRNQPQHF
DNA: TGTGCCAGCAGTTTGAATAGGCGCAATCAGCCCCAGCATTTT

D: -
size: -
J: TRBJ2-5
V: TRBV11-2
CDR3: CASSETNLQETQYF
DNA: TGTGCCAGCAGCGAGACTAACCTCCAAGAGACCCAGTACTTC

D: -
size: -
J: TRBJ2-1
V: TRBV9
CDR3: CASSLGTAYYNEQFF
DNA: TGTGCCAGCAGCCTCGGGACTGCCTACTACAATGAGCAGTTCTTC

D: -
size: -
J: TRBJ2-7
V: TRBV30
CDR3: CAWSGDRDRSSYYEQYF
DNA: TGTGCCTGGAGTGGGGACCGGGACCGTTCGAGTTACTACGAGCAGTACTTC

D: -
size: -
J: TRBJ2-3
V: TRBV29-1
CDR3: CSVEWSGASTDTQYF
DNA: TGCAGCGTTGAGTGGAGCGGAGCTAGCACAGATACGCAGTATTTT

D: -
size: -
J: TRBJ2-7
V: TRBV27
CDR3: CASSLNSYEQYF
DNA: TGTGCCAGCAGTTTGAACAGCTACGAGCAGTACTTC

D: TRBD1
size: -
J: TRBJ2-2
V: TRBV10-3
CDR3: CAISPTSGTGNTGELFF
DNA: TGTGCCATCAGTCCTACCTCCGGGACAGGGAACACCGGGGAGCTGTTTTTT

D: -
size: few
J: TRBJ2-4
V: TRBV19
CDR3: CASSIRTGRTKNIQYF
DNA: TGTGCCAGTAGTATCAGAACAGGGAGAACCAAAAACATTCAGTACTTC

D: -
size: -
J: TRBJ1-4
V: TRBV9
CDR3: CASSSGQRNGANEKLFF
DNA: TGTGCCAGCAGCTCTGGACAACGAAACGGGGCTAATGAAAAACTGTTTTTT

D: -
size: -
J: TRBJ1-3
V: TRBV5-1
CDR3: CASSLTAWSSPGNTIYF
DNA: TGCGCCAGCAGCTTGACGGCTTGGTCCTCCCCTGGAAACACCATATATTTT

D: -
size: few
J: TRBJ1-2
V: TRBV7-2
CDR3: CASSLVLGRNYGYTF
DNA: TGTGCCAGCAGCTTAGTACTGGGACGTAACTATGGCTACACCTTC

D: -
size: -
J: TRBJ1-2
V: TRBV5-1
CDR3: CASRLTGFYGYTF
DNA: TGCGCCAGCCGCTTAACAGGGTTCTATGGCTACACCTTC

D: -
size: -
J: TRBJ2-7
V: TRBV2
CDR3: CASMGRVSSYEQYF
DNA: TGTGCCAGCATGGGACGGGTATCCTCCTACGAGCAGTACTTC

D: TRBD1
size: -
J: TRBJ1-2
V: TRBV5-1
CDR3: CASSRSGTGTINYGYTF
DNA: TGCGCCAGCAGCCGGTCCGGGACAGGGACCATAAATTATGGCTACACCTTC

D: -
size: -
J: TRBJ1-2
V: TRBV2
CDR3: CASSEWQGSGYTF
DNA: TGTGCCAGCAGTGAATGGCAGGGTAGTGGCTACACCTTC

D: -
size: -
J: TRBJ2-3
V: TRBV28
CDR3: CASKYQAGSHTDTQYF
DNA: TGTGCCAGCAAATACCAGGCAGGTTCCCACACAGATACGCAGTATTTT

D: -
size: -
J: TRBJ2-1
V: TRBV30
CDR3: CAWRRGSSYNEQFF
DNA: TGTGCCTGGAGAAGGGGGAGCTCCTACAATGAGCAGTTCTTC

D: -
size: once
J: TRBJ1-5
V: TRBV10-3
CDR3: CAISENKGALGTQHF
DNA: TGTGCCATCAGTGAAAATAAGGGCGCGCTCGGGACCCAGCATTTT

D: -
size: -
J: TRBJ2-2
V: TRBV5-4
CDR3: CASSSHASSGGTGELFF
DNA: TGTGCCAGCAGCTCCCACGCCTCTAGTGGGGGCACCGGGGAGCTGTTTTTT

D: TRBD1
size: -
J: TRBJ2-5
V: TRBV13
CDR3: CASSSPTGAEETQYF
DNA: TGTGCCAGCAGCTCACCGACAGGGGCGGAAGAGACCCAGTACTTC

D: -
size: once
J: TRBJ2-7
V: TRBV6-5
CDR3: CASSLKRGASYEQYF
DNA: TGTGCCAGCAGTCTAAAGAGAGGGGCCTCCTACGAGCAGTACTTC

D: -
size: -
J: TRBJ1-3
V: TRBV30
CDR3: CAWSNPGGNTIYF
DNA: TGTGCCTGGAGCAACCCAGGGGGAAACACCATATATTTT

D: -
size: -
J: TRBJ1-3
V: TRBV28
CDR3: CASSFQGANTIYF
DNA: TGTGCCAGCAGTTTCCAGGGCGCAAACACCATATATTTT

D: TRBD2
size: -
J: TRBJ2-1
V: TRBV25-1
CDR3: CASSRTSGRYNEQFF
DNA: TGTGCCAGCTCCCGGACTAGCGGCAGATACAATGAGCAGTTCTTC

D: -
size: -
J: TRBJ2-7
V: TRBV9
CDR3: CASSVDGGSYEQYF
DNA: TGTGCCAGCAGCGTAGATGGCGGCTCCTACGAGCAGTACTTC

D: -
size: -
J: TRBJ2-1
V: TRBV9
CDR3: CASSVDGSYNEQFF
DNA: TGTGCCAGCAGCGTAGATGGCTCCTACAATGAGCAGTTCTTC

D: -
size: -
J: TRBJ1-2
V: TRBV30
CDR3: CAWSGGPRNYGYTF
DNA: TGTGCCTGGAGTGGGGGACCGAGAAACTATGGCTACACCTTC

D: -
size: -
J: TRBJ2-3
V: TRBV5-1
CDR3: CASSLERTSTDTQYF
DNA: TGCGCCAGCAGCTTAGAACGGACTTCCACAGATACGCAGTATTTT

D: -
size: -
J: TRBJ2-5
V: TRBV9
CDR3: CASSVDGSSETQYF
DNA: TGTGCCAGCAGCGTAGACGGGAGTAGTGAGACCCAGTACTTC

D: TRBD2
size: -
J: TRBJ2-1
V: TRBV19
CDR3: CASSSTSGGRNEQFF
DNA: TGTGCCAGTAGTTCGACTAGCGGGGGTCGTAATGAGCAGTTCTTC

D: TRBD1
size: -
J: TRBJ2-7
V: TRBV7-2
CDR3: CASSSYRGYEQYF
DNA: TGTGCCAGCAGCTCCTACAGGGGCTACGAGCAGTACTTC

D: TRBD1
size: -
J: TRBJ1-2
V: TRBV5-1
CDR3: CASSLGTGAGYGYTF
DNA: TGCGCCAGCAGCTTGGGGACAGGGGCTGGCTATGGCTACACCTTC